The 20 T cell receptor beta chains presented below share a single source sample, sequenced in a study of T cells in Graves' hyperthyroidism and ophthalmopathy (dated by TCRdb to between 2019 and 2020). The library came from multiplex PCR. Instrument on record: Illumina HiSeq 2000. The TCR beta CDR3 regions were amplified from the RNA transcripts. The TCR CDR3 was subjected to a first round of RT-PCR using the HTBI primer set and the Qiagen OneStep RT-PCR kit. TCRdb reprocessing: public reads trimmed at Q25 with fastp, clones called with MiXCR, in-frame beta chains kept. Records with the same CDR3 protein are collapsed into one entry carrying the most frequent genes and DNA. The sample includes about 620,000 distinct CDR3 sequences, with roughly 16% observed a single time. The top ten constitute less than 4.5% of the sample. The sequenced sample consisted of blood. The receptors shown here come from a young woman with Graves' hyperthyroidism.

The sample holds many counts of this clonotype. The rearrangement links TRBV24-1 to TRBJ2-5; D call uncertain. Germline CDR1 KGHDR, CDR2 SFDVKD. The length of the CDR3 is 12 residues. V shed 1 base and J shed 5 bases, with 4 bases lying between them. DNA of the CDR3: TGTGCCACCAGTGATTTTTTGGAGACCCAGTACTTC. It translates to CATSDFLETQYF.

This clonotype was seen ten or more times. The J gene is TRBJ2-7, the V gene TRBV6-1, with 7 bases identical to TRBD1. The V segment lost 6 bases and the J segment 0 bases; nucleotides outside the gene matches: 8. This CDR3 has 15 residues. Germline-derived CDR1 and CDR2 are MNHNS and SASEGT. The CDR3 sequence is CASRDHGTASYEQYF. The DNA for the CDR3 is TGTGCCAGCAGGGACCACGGGACAGCCTCCTACGAGCAGTACTTC.

This clonotype was recorded once. J is TRBJ1-5 and V is TRBV28, with D unresolved. The CDR3 extends over 12 amino acids. Germline V CDR1 and CDR2: MDHEN, SYDVKM. The V end lost 6 bases, the J end lost 11 bases, and 14 bases lay between the germline ends. CDR3: CASSDPFRAQHF. In DNA form, the CDR3 reads TGTGCCAGCAGCGACCCCTTTAGGGCCCAGCATTTT.

This clonotype was observed at least ten times. The rearrangement joins TRBV28 to TRBJ2-4; D is unclear. CDR1 and CDR2 (germline): MDHEN, SYDVKM. The CDR3 loop spans 15 amino acids. The V and J ends lost 3 bases and 8 bases respectively, with 17 bases between them. CDR3: CASSLSGTQVHIQYF. CDR3 DNA: TGTGCCAGCAGTTTGTCGGGCACCCAAGTTCACATTCAGTACTTC.

This clonotype showed up just a few times. The rearrangement links TRBV9 to TRBJ2-7, with 10 bases identical to TRBD2. With 4 bases clipped from V and 6 bases from J, the junction kept 13 bases outside the gene matches. The V gene's germline CDR1 is SGDLS and CDR2 YYNGEE. This CDR3 has 16 amino acids. CDR3 nucleotides: TGTGCCAGCAGCCCCAGCCCTAGCGGGAGTCTCACCGAGCAGTACTTC. The encoded protein is CASSPSPSGSLTEQYF. Looking up the rest from reference TRBV9 and TRBJ2-7 gives the full variable domain: DSGVTQTPKHLITATGQRVTLRCSPRSGDLSVYWYQQSLDQGLQFLIQYYNGEERAKGNILERFSAQQFPDLHSELNLSSLELGDSALYFCASSPSPSGSLTEQYFGPGTRLTVT.

This clonotype was seen ten or more times. The rearrangement links TRBV28 to TRBJ1-2; no reliable D call. The germline CDR1 and CDR2 sequences are MDHEN and SYDVKM. Trimming left V 2 bases short and J 8 bases short, with 15 bases between. There are 14 residues in the CDR3. For the CDR3, the DNA is TGTGCCAGCAGTTTACAGTCCGGGATTTGGGGCTACACCTTC. Translating it yields CASSLQSGIWGYTF.

The chain employs TRBV9 and TRBJ2-1; 12 bases match TRBD1. Germline assignment: CDR1 SGDLS and CDR2 YYNGEE. This CDR3 is 14 amino acids long. Trimming at V came to 3 bases and at J to 8 bases, leaving 3 bases not matched to a gene. The CDR3 DNA reads as TGTGCCAGCAGCGCCGGGACAGGGGGCTATGAGCAGTTCTTC. This translates into CASSAGTGGYEQFF.

At least ten counts were recorded for this clonotype. This chain joins TRBV28 and TRBJ2-7; 10 bases map to TRBD1. Germline V CDR1 and CDR2: MDHEN, SYDVKM. The CDR3 totals 15 residues. Germline trimming cut 6 bases from V and 4 bases from J; bases unmatched to any gene: 9. DNA of the CDR3: TGTGCCAGCAGACCTGCGACAGGGGGCATATACGAGCAGTACTTC. Translating gives CASRPATGGIYEQYF.

The chain joins TRBV28 to TRBJ2-2, with 10 bases lining up with TRBD2. The V segment lost 3 bases and the J segment 7 bases; nucleotides outside the gene matches: 8. Germline V gene data show CDR1 as MDHEN and CDR2 as SYDVKM. CDR3 length equals 16 residues. The CDR3 here is CASSLSSGSRGGELFF. The CDR3 DNA is TGTGCCAGCAGTTTGTCTAGCGGGAGTAGAGGCGGGGAGCTGTTTTTT.

This clonotype has just a few counts. The chain links TRBV6-1 to TRBJ2-7; TRBD2 aligns across 7 bases. The ends lost 5 bases at V and 7 bases at J; junction bases unmatched: 17. Germline V gene lookup returns CDR1 MNHNS and CDR2 SASEGT. CDR3 length: 16 amino acids. The chain's CDR3 is CASSLVGAGATREQYF. The CDR3 nucleotides are TGTGCCAGCAGTTTAGTAGGTGCGGGAGCTACTAGGGAGCAGTACTTC.

This clonotype came up many times. The V call is TRBV28, the J call TRBJ2-7, with a possible D match to TRBD1 (6 bases). Germline CDR1 MDHEN, CDR2 SYDVKM. CDR3 length: 14 residues. Trimming stripped 4 bases from V and 3 bases from J, with 13 bases between. In DNA form, the CDR3 reads TGTGCCAGCAGTTCCGACAGGAAATTCTACGAGCAGTACTTC. Residues: CASSSDRKFYEQYF.

This chain connects TRBV6-1 to TRBJ2-2; D call uncertain. Germline lookup yields CDR1 MNHNS and CDR2 SASEGT. The CDR3 consists of 14 residues. The V gene lost 4 bases and the J gene lost 0 bases, with 6 bases spanning the gap. CDR3 amino acids: CASSVPTNTGELFF. DNA for the CDR3: TGTGCCAGCAGTGTCCCAACGAACACCGGGGAGCTGTTTTTT.

The rearrangement joins TRBV29-1 to TRBJ2-7; D is uncertain. The V gene lost 2 bases and the J gene lost 1 base, with 3 bases spanning the gap. Per the germline V gene, CDR1 is SQVTM and CDR2 is ANQGSEA. CDR3 length equals 11 residues. CDR3 residues: CSVEQSYEQYF. CDR3 DNA sequence: TGCAGCGTTGAACAGTCCTACGAGCAGTACTTC.

The V call is TRBV19, the J call TRBJ2-5; 7 positions match TRBD2. The CDR3 has 13 amino acids. Germline CDR1 LNHDA, CDR2 SQIVND (reference sequence). The junction had 6 bases not matched to a gene; V was cut back by 8 bases and J by 3 bases. The CDR3 here is CASREGGEETQYF. CDR3 nucleotide sequence: TGTGCCAGTCGAGAGGGAGGGGAAGAGACCCAGTACTTC. Complete variable domain (other parts from reference TRBV19 and TRBJ2-5): DGGITQSPKYLFRKEGQNVTLSCEQNLNHDAMYWYRQDPGQGLRLIYYSQIVNDFQKGDIAEGYSVSREKKESFPLTVTSAQKNPTAFYLCASREGGEETQYFGPGTRLLVL.

This clonotype was seen ten or more times. V usage is TRBV5-1 and J usage is TRBJ2-1, with 7 nucleotides matching TRBD2. Germline CDR1 and CDR2: SGHRS and YFSETQ. V lost 2 bases to trimming and J lost 7 bases; unmatched junction nucleotides: 9. The CDR3 consists of 15 residues. CDR3 in amino acids: CASSFSSGHVNEQFF. The CDR3 DNA sequence: TGCGCCAGCAGCTTCTCTAGCGGCCACGTGAATGAGCAGTTCTTC.

The rearrangement uses TRBV20-1 and TRBJ1-3; tentative D call: TRBD1 (6 bases). Trimming shortened V by 3 bases and J by 2 bases, and 8 bases separated the two germline ends. This CDR3 is 13 amino acids long. Germline CDR1 DFQATT, CDR2 SNEGSKA (reference sequence). The CDR3 here is CSASQGTGNTIYF. The CDR3 DNA reads TGCAGTGCTAGCCAGGGGACTGGAAACACCATATATTTT.

The chain combines TRBV4-1 with TRBJ2-1, with 10 positions matching TRBD2. The germline gives CDR1 MGHRA, CDR2 YSYEKL. The CDR3 extends over 17 amino acids. Trimming took 3 bases from V and 2 from J; bases not matched to a gene: 7. The CDR3 nucleotides are TGCGCCAGCAGCCATAGAAGCGGGGGGGGTCCCTACAATGAGCAGTTCTTC. Its protein product is CASSHRSGGGPYNEQFF.

The sample holds many counts of this clonotype. This sequence joins TRBV20-1 and TRBJ1-5; D not certain. Trimming took 4 bases from V and 6 from J, leaving 10 bases between them. The germline gives CDR1 DFQATT, CDR2 SNEGSKA (reference sequence). CDR3 size: 12 residues. The CDR3 loop reads CSAKRAGQPQHF. CDR3 DNA sequence: TGCAGTGCTAAGAGGGCGGGTCAGCCCCAGCATTTT.

In the case of this clonotype: A much larger clone lies one base from this, so it may be a read error. The chain uses TRBV9 and TRBJ1-6; TRBD1 matches 7 bases. V shed 2 bases and J 10 bases; nucleotides not matched to a gene: 6. The CDR3 has 14 amino acids. In germline, CDR1 is SGDLS, CDR2 YYNGEE. CDR3 in amino acids: CASSVQGGFSPLHF. CDR3 nucleotide sequence: TGTGCCAGCAGCGTCCAGGGGGGCTTCTCACCCCTCCACTTT. Full variable domain (outside the CDR3, taken from reference TRBV9 and TRBJ1-6): DSGVTQTPKHLITATGQRVTLRCSPRSGDLSVYWYQQSLDQGLQFLIQYYNGEERAKGNILERFSAQQFPDLHSELNLSSLELGDSALYFCASSVQGGFSPLHFGNGTRLTVT.

The chain joins TRBV28 to TRBJ1-6; 7 positions match TRBD1. This CDR3 spans 16 amino acids. Germline-derived CDR1 and CDR2 are MDHEN and SYDVKM. V gave up 5 bases and J gave up 7 bases; unmatched junction bases: 11. In DNA, the CDR3 is TGTGCCAGCAGTCCCCTGACAGGGTTGACCAATTCACCCCTCCACTTT. Encoded protein: CASSPLTGLTNSPLHF.